This T cell receptor (beta chain) was recovered during a study of type 1 regulatory T cells. Study overall: This in vitro CD4 product, T-allo10, is enriched for Tr1 cells and alloantigen-specific. Whole-study findings and limits: Compared with non-Tr1 cells, Tr1 cells showed a narrower TCR repertoire.

Germline V lookup: CDR1 SGHDT, CDR2 YYEEEE. The CDR3 is made up of 15 amino acids. In TCRdb, the reads were re-called with MiXCR into one record per CDR3 protein. The sample includes about 60,000 distinct CDR3 sequences, approximately 60% of them seen just once. For this clonotype: Its cognate antigen is unknown. One end of the junction fails to match germline, which may point to a read error.

The chain employs TRBV5-6 and TRBJ1-5; TRBD1 matches 8 bases. The source of this sequence is a human donor in good health. Input material: cultured non-Tr1 T cells, either the whole culture or a sorted T cell fraction (not recorded which). CDR3 sequence reads: CASSLGTGLHQLQHF. Written as DNA, the CDR3 is TGTGCCAGCAGCCTCGGGACAGGCCTTCATCAGCTCCAGCATTTT.